The next 2 T cell receptor beta chains were all read from a single sample in a study of cytomegalovirus exposure and HLA in healthy donors. Both 60 Vbeta primers and 13 Jbeta primers went into the PCR. The repertoire was sequenced with immunoSEQ multiplex PCR; TCRdb's copy has only in-frame clones and lacks some. The sample has about 140,000 clones, roughly 80% seen once. The sample taken for sequencing was PBMCs. The receptors originated from a man between 35 and 55 years old in good health and CMV-seronegative.

This rearrangement joins TRBV7-2 to TRBJ2-3; 9 bases agree with TRBD1. V lost 4 bases, J lost 1 base, and 6 bases stayed unmatched. The germline gives CDR1 SGHTA, CDR2 FQGNSA. CDR3 length equals 16 residues. The CDR3 DNA reads TGTGCCAGCAGCTCAACAGGGGGCACGGGCACAGATACGCAGTATTTT. As protein: CASSSTGGTGTDTQYF. Combining the CDR3 with reference TRBV7-2 and TRBJ2-3 gives the whole variable domain GAGVSQSPSNKVTEKGKDVELRCDPISGHTALYWYRQSLGQGLEFLIYFQGNSAPDKSGLPSDRFSAERTGGSVSTLTIQRTQQEDSAVYLCASSSTGGTGTDTQYFGPGTRLTVL.

The chain uses TRBV13 and TRBJ2-7, with a possible D match to TRBD1 (5 bases). The germline V gene has CDR1 PRHDT and CDR2 FYEKMQ (reference sequence). V lost 4 bases to trimming and J lost 6 bases, with 10 bases between them. The CDR3 sequence is 12 residues long. Here the CDR3 DNA reads TGTGCCAGCAGCTGGGAAGGGGTCGAGCAGTACTTC. Translated, it gives CASSWEGVEQYF.